This TCR beta chain was sequenced in a study of Ad26.COV2.S vaccination and SARS-CoV-2 variants. About the research overall: The vaccine Ad26.COV2.S was put into the muscle once, or twice with 56 days between.

On this clone itself: At one boundary the junction diverges from the germline segment, which might be a read error.

The germline gives CDR1 LGHDT, CDR2 YNNKEL (reference sequence). This CDR3 is 11 amino acids long. Libraries were prepared by immunoSEQ multiplex PCR; TCRdb keeps only in-frame clonotypes and omits some of them. The table records hundreds of thousands of clones, 87% of them present only once. The treatment: around 19 received Ad26.COV2.S at low or high dose, single or two shots; about 5 received placebo; per-sample allocation not given. Sampling was done on day 63 after the first vaccine or placebo injection. The sample came from a Boston adult aged 18-55 years. Wuhan-strain SARS-CoV-2 spike was expressed by the Ad26 vector that made up the vaccine.

The sample in question was peripheral blood, obtained in a trial of Ad26.COV2.S vaccine versus placebo. The clonotype originates from a person aged 18-60 years who received the Ad26.COV2.S COVID-19 vaccine or a placebo. The V call is TRBV3-1 (or the pseudogene TRBV3-2), the J call TRBJ2-7; D may match TRBD1 or TRBD2 (6 bases each). The CDR3 protein is CASSQDNREDF. CDR3 DNA: TGTGCCAGCAGCCAAGATAACAGGGAGGACTTC.